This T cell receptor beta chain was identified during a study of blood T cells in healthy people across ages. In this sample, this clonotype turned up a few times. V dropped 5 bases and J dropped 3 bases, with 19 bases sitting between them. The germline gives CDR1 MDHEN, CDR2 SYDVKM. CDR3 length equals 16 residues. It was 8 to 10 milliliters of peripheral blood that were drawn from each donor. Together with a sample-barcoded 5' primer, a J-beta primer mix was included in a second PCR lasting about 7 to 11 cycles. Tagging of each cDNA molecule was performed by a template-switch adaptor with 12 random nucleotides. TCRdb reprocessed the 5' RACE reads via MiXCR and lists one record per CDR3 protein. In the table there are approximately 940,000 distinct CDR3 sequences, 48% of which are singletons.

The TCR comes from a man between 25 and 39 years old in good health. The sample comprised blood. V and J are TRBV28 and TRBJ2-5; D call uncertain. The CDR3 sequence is CASSALFGVTKETQYF. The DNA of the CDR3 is TGTGCCAGCAGTGCCCTGTTTGGGGTCACGAAAGAGACCCAGTACTTC.